These 16 T cell receptor beta chains came from one sample sequenced in a study of control samples from healthy donors and cancer patients. The protocol was immunoSEQ multiplex PCR, while the TCRdb copy is restricted to in-frame clones and leaves out a portion. Among over 85,000 clones, roughly 84% were seen once, and the ten largest hold around 40%. The sample taken for sequencing was PBMCs. Receptors were obtained from a man aged 65 to 85 with lung cancer.

V usage is TRBV7-2 and J usage is TRBJ2-2; 9 nucleotides line up with TRBD1. Looked up from germline, CDR1 is SGHTA and CDR2 is FQGNSA. The CDR3 contains 15 residues. Trimming removed 4 bases from V and 5 bases from J; junction bases left unmatched: 5. The chain's CDR3 is CASSWTGVGTGELFF. CDR3 nucleotide sequence: TGTGCCAGCAGCTGGACAGGGGTTGGAACCGGGGAGCTGTTTTTT.

The chain employs TRBV6-4 and TRBJ2-2; D gene unclear. The CDR3 consists of 12 residues. With 9 bases removed from V and 3 bases from J, the gap between germline ends came to 8 bases. CDR1 and CDR2 (germline): MRHNA, SNTAGT. The CDR3: CASSKDTGELFF. The CDR3 DNA is TGTGCCAGTTCAAAAGACACCGGGGAGCTGTTTTTT.

The chain has TRBV7-2 and TRBJ1-2; the D gene is possibly TRBD1 (5 bases). Germline V CDR1 and CDR2: SGHTA, FQGNSA. Trimming took 5 bases from V and 2 from J, leaving 9 bases between them. The CDR3 sequence is 13 residues long. The CDR3 is CASSRDGNYGYTF. The DNA for the CDR3 is TGTGCCAGCAGCCGGGACGGGAACTATGGCTACACCTTC. The full variable domain, with the rest looked up from reference TRBV7-2 and TRBJ1-2, is GAGVSQSPSNKVTEKGKDVELRCDPISGHTALYWYRQSLGQGLEFLIYFQGNSAPDKSGLPSDRFSAERTGGSVSTLTIQRTQQEDSAVYLCASSRDGNYGYTFGSGTRLTVV.

This chain joins TRBV28 and TRBJ2-1; TRBD2 matches 9 bases. Germline V gives CDR1 MDHEN, CDR2 SYDVKM. With 8 bases clipped from V and 4 bases from J, the junction kept 9 bases outside the gene matches. The CDR3 contains 15 residues. The CDR3 loop is CASALAGATYNEQFF. In DNA form, the CDR3 reads TGTGCCAGCGCATTAGCGGGGGCCACTTACAATGAGCAGTTCTTC.

The gene calls are TRBV30 and TRBJ1-1; the D is unclear. There are 13 residues in the CDR3. The germline gives CDR1 GTSNPN, CDR2 SVGIG (reference sequence). V shed 0 bases and J shed 3 bases, with 8 bases lying between them. The CDR3 sequence is CAWSVAHYTEAFF. As DNA, the CDR3 is TGTGCCTGGAGTGTAGCCCATTACACTGAAGCTTTCTTT.

The chain is built from TRBV11-3 and TRBJ2-3; possible D gene TRBD1, 6 bases. The V gene's germline CDR1 is SGHNT and CDR2 YENEEA. The ends were cut back, 4 bases at V and 5 bases at J, with 10 bases in the middle. This CDR3 has 13 residues. The CDR3 DNA reads TGTGCCAGCAGCTCCAACAGGGTAGATACGCAGTATTTT. It translates to CASSSNRVDTQYF.

The rearrangement joins TRBV4-1 to TRBJ1-4, with D unclear. Trimming removed 0 bases at V and 5 bases at J, with 4 bases between. The CDR3 loop spans 13 amino acids. The V gene's germline CDR1 is MGHRA and CDR2 YSYEKL. DNA for the CDR3: TGCGCCAGCAGCCAAGATAGGAATGAAAAACTGTTTTTT. This codes for CASSQDRNEKLFF.

For this clone: Germline is not matched at one junction end, which may reflect a read error. The V and J genes are TRBV7-9 and TRBJ2-5; D might be TRBD2 (5 bases). CDR1 is SEHNR and CDR2 is FQNEAQ in the germline V gene (reference sequence). The length of the CDR3 is 13 residues. The CDR3 DNA is TGTGCCAGCAGCCTAGCCCTCCAAGAGACCCAGTACTTC. Translated: CASSLALQETQYF.

The rearrangement joins TRBV19 to TRBJ2-6; D gene unclear. V lost 5 bases and J 0 bases, leaving 14 bases between the germline ends. Germline V gene data show CDR1 as LNHDA and CDR2 as SQIVND (reference sequence). CDR3 length: 17 residues. The CDR3: CASSPPRTISGANVLTF. CDR3 sequence (DNA): TGTGCCAGTAGTCCCCCCAGGACGATCTCTGGGGCCAACGTCCTGACTTTC.

Remarks on this clone: The sample contains more than one DNA sequence encoding this CDR3. The chain uses TRBV5-1 and TRBJ2-2; the D is unclear. The germline V gene has CDR1 SGHRS and CDR2 YFSETQ. The CDR3 loop spans 14 amino acids. V lost 0 bases to trimming and J lost 1 base, with 4 bases between them. The CDR3 DNA sequence: TGCGCCAGCAGCTTGGCGGGGAACACCGGGGAGCTGTTTTTT. Translation: CASSLAGNTGELFF.

This clone was detected once. The V call is TRBV18, the J call TRBJ2-1; 15 bases fit TRBD2. Germline CDR1 and CDR2: KGHSH and LQKENI. CDR3 length: 16 amino acids. V shed 4 bases and J 6 bases; nucleotides not matched to a gene: 4. The CDR3 is CASSLGLAGGLNEQFF. The CDR3 nucleotides read TGTGCCAGCTCACTTGGACTAGCGGGGGGGCTCAATGAGCAGTTCTTC.

The V call is TRBV18, the J call TRBJ2-4, with 12 bases fitting TRBD1. Germline V gene data show CDR1 as KGHSH and CDR2 as LQKENI. CDR3 length: 14 amino acids. Germline trimming cut 8 bases from V and 12 bases from J; bases unmatched to any gene: 11. Written as DNA, the CDR3 is TGTGCCAGCGAAAACCGGGACAGGGGGCATCATCAGTACTTC. This codes for CASENRDRGHHQYF.

The V call is TRBV4-2, the J call TRBJ2-7; unclear D gene. Trimming took off 2 bases at V and 2 bases at J, with 16 bases between the two ends. The germline V gene encodes CDR1 LGHNA and CDR2 YNFKEQ. This CDR3 contains 16 residues. The CDR3 sequence: CASSQYLAALTYEQYF. Written as DNA, the CDR3 is TGTGCCAGCAGCCAATATCTTGCGGCACTTACCTACGAGCAGTACTTC.

V usage is TRBV4-1 and J usage is TRBJ2-3; TRBD2 matches 8 bases. Per the germline V gene, CDR1 is MGHRA and CDR2 is YSYEKL. V lost 0 bases, J lost 2 bases, and 7 bases stayed unmatched. The CDR3 consists of 17 residues. CDR3 residues: CASSQDRTGGLTDTQYF. CDR3 bases: TGCGCCAGCAGCCAAGATCGGACGGGGGGGCTCACAGATACGCAGTATTTT.

CDR3 nucleotide sequence: TGTGCCAGCCGCCCACAGGACAGCTATTCACCCCTCCACTTT. Amino acids: CASRPQDSYSPLHF. This rearrangement joins TRBV27 to TRBJ1-6; a possible D gene is TRBD1 (6 bases). The CDR3 covers 14 residues. V gave up 8 bases and J gave up 8 bases, with 16 bases separating them. Germline V gives CDR1 MNHEY, CDR2 SMNVEV (reference sequence).

The chain uses TRBV11-2 and TRBJ2-1; 9 nucleotides match TRBD1. The CDR3 runs to 14 residues. Losses at the gene ends were 0 bases for V and 8 bases for J; bases not matched to a gene: 2. Germline assignment: CDR1 SGHAT and CDR2 FQNNGV. In nucleotides, the CDR3 is TGTGCCAGCAGCTTAGATGACAGGGGGGATGAGCAGTTCTTC. This translates into CASSLDDRGDEQFF.